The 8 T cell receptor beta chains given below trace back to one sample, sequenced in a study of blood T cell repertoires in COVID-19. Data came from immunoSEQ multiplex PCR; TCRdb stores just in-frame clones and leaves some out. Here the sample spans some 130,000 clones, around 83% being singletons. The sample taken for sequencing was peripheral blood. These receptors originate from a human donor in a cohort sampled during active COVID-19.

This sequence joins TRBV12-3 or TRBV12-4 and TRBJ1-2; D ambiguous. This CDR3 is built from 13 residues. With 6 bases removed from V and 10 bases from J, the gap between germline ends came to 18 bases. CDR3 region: CASRKDGHLDYTF. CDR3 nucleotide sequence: TGTGCCAGCAGGAAAGATGGGCACCTCGACTACACCTTC.

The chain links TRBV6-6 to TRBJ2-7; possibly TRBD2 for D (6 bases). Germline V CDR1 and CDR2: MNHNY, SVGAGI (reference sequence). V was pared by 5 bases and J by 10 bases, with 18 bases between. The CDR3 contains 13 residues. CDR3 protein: CASSQAGNGKQYV. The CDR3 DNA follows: TGTGCCAGCAGTCAGGCGGGGAATGGGAAACAGTACGTC.

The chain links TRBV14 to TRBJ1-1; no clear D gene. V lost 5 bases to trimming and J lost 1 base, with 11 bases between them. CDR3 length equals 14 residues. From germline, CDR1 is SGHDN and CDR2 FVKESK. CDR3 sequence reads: CASSSGGSNTEAFF. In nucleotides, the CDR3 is TGTGCCAGCAGCTCAGGAGGGTCGAACACTGAAGCTTTCTTT.

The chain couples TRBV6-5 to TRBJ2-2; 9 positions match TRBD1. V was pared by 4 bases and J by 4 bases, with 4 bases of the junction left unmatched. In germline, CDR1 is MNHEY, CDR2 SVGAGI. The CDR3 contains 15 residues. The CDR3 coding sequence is TGTGCCAGCAGTTCACAGGGGGCGATCACCGGGGAGCTGTTTTTT. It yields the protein CASSSQGAITGELFF.

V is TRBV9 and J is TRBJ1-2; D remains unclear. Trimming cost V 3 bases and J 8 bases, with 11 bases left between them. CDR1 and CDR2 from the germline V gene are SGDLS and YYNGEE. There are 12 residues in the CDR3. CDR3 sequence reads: CASSASPTGYTF. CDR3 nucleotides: TGTGCCAGCAGCGCCAGCCCGACAGGCTACACCTTC.

This chain's CDR3 is CASSIDQTGGFSNSPLHF. CDR3 nucleotides: TGTGCCAGCAGCATAGACCAGACAGGGGGTTTTTCGAATTCACCCCTCCACTTT. The chain carries TRBV7-2 and TRBJ1-6; 9 positions match TRBD1. Germline V lookup: CDR1 SGHTA, CDR2 FQGNSA. The CDR3 contains 18 residues. V gave up 5 bases and J gave up 7 bases; unmatched junction bases: 15.

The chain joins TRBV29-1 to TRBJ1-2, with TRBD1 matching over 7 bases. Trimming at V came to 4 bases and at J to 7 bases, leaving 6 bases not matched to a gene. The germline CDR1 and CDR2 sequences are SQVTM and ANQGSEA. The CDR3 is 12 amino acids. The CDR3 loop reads CSVGQGLRGYTF. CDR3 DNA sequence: TGCAGCGTTGGACAGGGCTTGCGTGGCTACACCTTC.

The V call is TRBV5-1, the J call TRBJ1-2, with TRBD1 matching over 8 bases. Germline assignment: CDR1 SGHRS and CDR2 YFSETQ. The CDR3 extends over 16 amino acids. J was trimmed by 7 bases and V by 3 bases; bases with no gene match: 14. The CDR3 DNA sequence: TGCGCCAGCAGCTCAAGCACCGCAGGGGGCGCAAGTGGCTACACCTTC. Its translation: CASSSSTAGGASGYTF.